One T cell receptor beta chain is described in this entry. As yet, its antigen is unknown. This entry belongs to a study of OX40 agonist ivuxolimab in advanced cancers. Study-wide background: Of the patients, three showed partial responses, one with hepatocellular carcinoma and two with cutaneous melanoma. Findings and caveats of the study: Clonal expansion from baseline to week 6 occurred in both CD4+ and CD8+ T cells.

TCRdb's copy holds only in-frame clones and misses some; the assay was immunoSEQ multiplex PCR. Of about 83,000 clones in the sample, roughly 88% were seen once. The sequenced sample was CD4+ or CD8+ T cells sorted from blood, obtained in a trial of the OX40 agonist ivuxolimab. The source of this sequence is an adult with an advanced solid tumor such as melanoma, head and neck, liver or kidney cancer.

The CDR3 sequence: CAISDPYYNEQFF. DNA for the CDR3: TGTGCCATCAGTGATCCTTACTACAATGAGCAGTTCTTC. The chain joins TRBV10-3 to TRBJ2-1; D unclear. The ends were cut back, 3 bases at V and 3 bases at J, with 6 bases in the middle. The CDR3 consists of 13 residues. Per germline, CDR1 ENHRY and CDR2 SYGVKD.